Listed below are T cell receptor beta chains from one sample, sequenced in a study of blood T cell repertoires in COVID-19. The method was immunoSEQ multiplex PCR; TCRdb's version includes in-frame clones alone and lacks a portion of them. Among 150,000 to 200,000 clones listed, roughly 87% were seen once. Source material: peripheral blood. These TCRs come from a woman aged 70-85 years with acute or convalescent COVID-19. Each CDR3 is given with its conserved first and last residue. A D gene is named only where the DNA matches it firmly. Clone size is given for some rows only: seen once, a few or many times, or a class if the clone is expanded.

J gene: TRBJ1-2
clone size: few
D gene: -
V gene: TRBV5-1
CDR3 protein: CASSPLGGVDYGYTF
CDR3 DNA: TGCGCCAGCAGCCCCTTAGGGGGGGTGGACTATGGCTACACCTTC

J gene: TRBJ2-1
clone size: few
D gene: TRBD2
V gene: TRBV12-5
CDR3 protein: CASGRLAGGEQFF
CDR3 DNA: TGTGCTAGTGGCCGACTAGCGGGAGGGGAGCAGTTCTTC

J gene: TRBJ1-1
clone size: -
D gene: -
V gene: TRBV15
CDR3 protein: CATSREAWRASEAFF
CDR3 DNA: TGTGCCACCAGCAGAGAGGCGTGGAGGGCGTCCGAAGCTTTCTTT

J gene: TRBJ1-5
clone size: -
D gene: -
V gene: TRBV19
CDR3 protein: CASRSGILRQPQHF
CDR3 DNA: TGTGCCAGTAGATCCGGGATCCTAAGGCAGCCCCAGCATTTT

J gene: TRBJ2-1
clone size: -
D gene: TRBD2
V gene: TRBV2
CDR3 protein: CASTAGNNEQFF
CDR3 DNA: TGTGCCAGCACAGCGGGGAACAATGAGCAGTTCTTC

J gene: TRBJ2-2
clone size: once
D gene: TRBD1
V gene: TRBV5-1
CDR3 protein: CASSQGQGANTGELFF
CDR3 DNA: TGCGCCAGCAGCCAGGGACAGGGGGCGAACACCGGGGAGCTGTTTTTT

J gene: TRBJ1-5
clone size: -
D gene: TRBD1
V gene: TRBV3-1/TRBV3-2
CDR3 protein: CASSLGQGSNQPQHF
CDR3 DNA: TGTGCCAGCAGCCTAGGACAGGGTAGCAATCAGCCCCAGCATTTT

J gene: TRBJ1-2
clone size: -
D gene: -
V gene: TRBV30
CDR3 protein: CAWGKQIYGYTF
CDR3 DNA: TGTGCCTGGGGAAAACAGATCTATGGCTACACCTTC

J gene: TRBJ1-1
clone size: -
D gene: -
V gene: TRBV4-1
CDR3 protein: CASSQVPRGENTEAFF
CDR3 DNA: TGCGCCAGCAGCCAAGTCCCTCGGGGGGAGAACACTGAAGCTTTCTTT

J gene: TRBJ2-3
clone size: -
D gene: -
V gene: TRBV2
CDR3 protein: CASSGGLPTDTQYF
CDR3 DNA: TGTGCCAGCAGTGGGGGACTTCCCACAGATACGCAGTATTTT

J gene: TRBJ1-2
clone size: -
D gene: TRBD1
V gene: TRBV28
CDR3 protein: CASSFGQGGIKGYTF
CDR3 DNA: TGTGCCAGCAGTTTCGGACAGGGGGGGATAAAGGGCTACACCTTC

J gene: TRBJ2-3
clone size: -
D gene: -
V gene: TRBV25-1
CDR3 protein: CASSEYGAGPQYF
CDR3 DNA: TGTGCCAGCAGTGAATATGGGGCAGGCCCGCAGTATTTT

J gene: TRBJ2-1
clone size: few
D gene: TRBD1
V gene: TRBV6-5
CDR3 protein: CASATGQGSYNEQFF
CDR3 DNA: TGTGCCAGCGCGACGGGACAGGGCTCCTACAATGAGCAGTTCTTC

J gene: TRBJ1-2
clone size: -
D gene: TRBD1
V gene: TRBV2
CDR3 protein: CASTGQAWYGYTF
CDR3 DNA: TGTGCCAGCACCGGACAGGCGTGGTATGGCTACACCTTC

J gene: TRBJ1-1
clone size: -
D gene: TRBD1
V gene: TRBV6-5
CDR3 protein: CASSWRTGGSYTEAFF
CDR3 DNA: TGTGCCAGCAGTTGGAGAACAGGGGGTAGTTACACTGAAGCTTTCTTT

J gene: TRBJ2-6
clone size: -
D gene: -
V gene: TRBV11-2
CDR3 protein: CASSTIRAREYGANVLTF
CDR3 DNA: TGTGCCAGCAGCACAATTAGAGCGAGGGAGTATGGGGCCAACGTCCTGACTTTC

J gene: TRBJ1-1
clone size: -
D gene: -
V gene: TRBV30
CDR3 protein: CAWSVGGTSLGTEAFF
CDR3 DNA: TGTGCCTGGAGTGTGGGGGGGACATCCTTGGGCACTGAAGCTTTCTTT

J gene: TRBJ1-3
clone size: -
D gene: TRBD1
V gene: TRBV6-5
CDR3 protein: CASSYLGQGAGNTIYF
CDR3 DNA: TGTGCCAGCAGTTACCTGGGACAGGGGGCAGGAAACACCATATATTTT

J gene: TRBJ2-2
clone size: -
D gene: TRBD2
V gene: TRBV19
CDR3 protein: CASTAGVNTGELFF
CDR3 DNA: TGTGCCAGTACAGCGGGAGTGAACACCGGGGAGCTGTTTTTT

J gene: TRBJ2-7
clone size: -
D gene: -
V gene: TRBV14
CDR3 protein: CASSQEGPRRYF
CDR3 DNA: TGTGCCAGCAGCCAAGAAGGCCCTAGGCGGTACTTC

J gene: TRBJ1-5
clone size: -
D gene: TRBD1
V gene: TRBV6-1
CDR3 protein: CASSEARDRGYNSNQPQHF
CDR3 DNA: TGTGCCAGCAGTGAAGCCCGGGACAGGGGGTACAATAGCAATCAGCCCCAGCATTTT

J gene: TRBJ1-2
clone size: -
D gene: -
V gene: TRBV6-5
CDR3 protein: CASSYSREPNYGYTF
CDR3 DNA: TGTGCCAGCAGTTACTCGAGAGAACCCAACTATGGCTACACCTTC

J gene: TRBJ1-3
clone size: once
D gene: -
V gene: TRBV6-5
CDR3 protein: CASRVTGSGNTIYF
CDR3 DNA: TGTGCCAGCAGGGTGACAGGTTCTGGAAACACCATATATTTT

J gene: TRBJ1-5
clone size: -
D gene: -
V gene: TRBV11-2
CDR3 protein: CASSLDNNQPQHF
CDR3 DNA: TGTGCCAGCAGCTTAGACAACAATCAGCCCCAGCATTTT

J gene: TRBJ2-7
clone size: once
D gene: -
V gene: TRBV12-3/TRBV12-4
CDR3 protein: CASSYREIGEQYF
CDR3 DNA: TGTGCCAGCAGTTACAGGGAGATAGGCGAGCAGTACTTC

J gene: TRBJ2-2
clone size: once
D gene: -
V gene: TRBV10-3
CDR3 protein: CAISYGTGELFF
CDR3 DNA: TGTGCCATCAGCTACGGGACCGGGGAGCTGTTTTTT

J gene: TRBJ2-7
clone size: once
D gene: TRBD2
V gene: TRBV7-2
CDR3 protein: CASSYSGLAGYEQYF
CDR3 DNA: TGTGCCAGCAGTTATTCAGGACTAGCTGGCTACGAGCAGTACTTC

J gene: TRBJ1-4
clone size: -
D gene: -
V gene: TRBV15
CDR3 protein: CATSRGDSVPLEKLFF
CDR3 DNA: TGTGCCACCAGCAGAGGGGATAGCGTACCTCTTGAAAAACTGTTTTTT

J gene: TRBJ1-4
clone size: -
D gene: -
V gene: TRBV5-1
CDR3 protein: CASSLVGRTTNEKLFF
CDR3 DNA: TGCGCCAGCAGCTTGGTGGGGCGGACGACTAATGAAAAACTGTTTTTT

J gene: TRBJ2-2
clone size: -
D gene: TRBD2
V gene: TRBV30
CDR3 protein: CAWSVLSGSTGELFF
CDR3 DNA: TGTGCCTGGAGTGTACTGAGCGGGAGTACCGGGGAGCTGTTTTTT

J gene: TRBJ1-1
clone size: -
D gene: -
V gene: TRBV4-1
CDR3 protein: CASSQYPPPGAFF
CDR3 DNA: TGCGCCAGCAGCCAATATCCCCCACCAGGCGCTTTCTTT

J gene: TRBJ2-3
clone size: -
D gene: TRBD2
V gene: TRBV6-5
CDR3 protein: CASSQLAGVADTQYF
CDR3 DNA: TGTGCCAGCAGTCAACTAGCGGGAGTAGCAGATACGCAGTATTTT

J gene: TRBJ1-3
clone size: -
D gene: -
V gene: TRBV14
CDR3 protein: CASSLTLSGNTIYF
CDR3 DNA: TGTGCCAGCAGCCTCACTCTCTCTGGAAACACCATATATTTT

J gene: TRBJ1-6
clone size: -
D gene: -
V gene: TRBV28
CDR3 protein: CASSFRGQGGSPLHF
CDR3 DNA: TGTGCCAGCAGTTTTCGGGGTCAGGGAGGGTCACCCCTCCACTTT

J gene: TRBJ1-3
clone size: -
D gene: TRBD1
V gene: TRBV2
CDR3 protein: CASSPQGTSGNTIYF
CDR3 DNA: TGTGCCAGCAGCCCACAGGGGACCTCTGGAAACACCATATATTTT

J gene: TRBJ2-5
clone size: -
D gene: -
V gene: TRBV4-1
CDR3 protein: CASSPEVRTWETQYF
CDR3 DNA: TGCGCCAGCAGCCCAGAGGTCAGGACATGGGAGACCCAGTACTTC

J gene: TRBJ2-1
clone size: -
D gene: TRBD2
V gene: TRBV9
CDR3 protein: CASSFSGGPHNEQFF
CDR3 DNA: TGTGCCAGCAGCTTTAGCGGGGGGCCCCACAATGAGCAGTTCTTC

J gene: TRBJ1-6
clone size: -
D gene: TRBD1
V gene: TRBV5-1
CDR3 protein: CASSSTGTVNSPLHF
CDR3 DNA: TGCGCCAGCAGCTCTACTGGGACAGTCAATTCACCCCTCCACTTT

J gene: TRBJ1-1
clone size: -
D gene: -
V gene: TRBV29-1
CDR3 protein: CSALTGGDTEAFF
CDR3 DNA: TGCAGCGCCCTAACCGGGGGGGACACTGAAGCTTTCTTT

J gene: TRBJ1-4
clone size: -
D gene: TRBD1
V gene: TRBV18
CDR3 protein: CASSPKAGGHEKLFF
CDR3 DNA: TGTGCCAGCTCACCAAAGGCAGGGGGCCATGAAAAACTGTTTTTT

J gene: TRBJ2-4
clone size: -
D gene: -
V gene: TRBV28
CDR3 protein: CASSRPGKNIQYF
CDR3 DNA: TGTGCCAGCAGCCGGCCAGGGAAAAACATTCAGTACTTC

J gene: TRBJ2-1
clone size: -
D gene: -
V gene: TRBV15
CDR3 protein: CATSSVDFYNEQFF
CDR3 DNA: TGTGCCACCAGCAGTGTCGACTTCTACAATGAGCAGTTCTTC

J gene: TRBJ2-7
clone size: few
D gene: -
V gene: TRBV29-1
CDR3 protein: CSVETTSGLRQYF
CDR3 DNA: TGCAGCGTTGAAACGACATCAGGGCTCCGGCAGTACTTC

J gene: TRBJ2-2
clone size: -
D gene: -
V gene: TRBV10-2
CDR3 protein: CASREAGQEGGELFF
CDR3 DNA: TGCGCCAGCAGGGAAGCGGGACAGGAAGGCGGGGAGCTGTTTTTT

J gene: TRBJ2-1
clone size: -
D gene: TRBD2
V gene: TRBV5-5
CDR3 protein: CASSLDGRAIDEQFF
CDR3 DNA: TGTGCCAGCAGCTTGGACGGGAGGGCCATTGATGAGCAGTTCTTC

J gene: TRBJ1-2
clone size: few
D gene: -
V gene: TRBV3-1/TRBV3-2
CDR3 protein: CASSQVLRGGGYTF
CDR3 DNA: TGTGCCAGCAGCCAAGTACTAAGGGGTGGGGGCTACACCTTC

J gene: TRBJ2-3
clone size: -
D gene: -
V gene: TRBV10-3
CDR3 protein: CAISEVGSRGTDTQYF
CDR3 DNA: TGTGCCATCAGTGAGGTGGGGAGTCGGGGCACAGATACGCAGTATTTT

J gene: TRBJ1-2
clone size: -
D gene: TRBD1
V gene: TRBV19
CDR3 protein: CASSPRGQGRGYTF
CDR3 DNA: TGTGCCAGTAGCCCTCGGGGACAGGGTCGCGGCTACACCTTC

J gene: TRBJ2-3
clone size: -
D gene: TRBD2
V gene: TRBV4-2
CDR3 protein: CASSQATSGTDTQYF
CDR3 DNA: TGTGCCAGCAGCCAAGCGACTAGCGGCACAGATACGCAGTATTTT

J gene: TRBJ2-2
clone size: once
D gene: -
V gene: TRBV5-6
CDR3 protein: CASSTVGEAGELFF
CDR3 DNA: TGTGCCAGCAGCACCGTGGGGGAGGCCGGGGAGCTGTTTTTT

J gene: TRBJ1-1
clone size: once
D gene: TRBD1
V gene: TRBV30
CDR3 protein: CACYYRDRHTEAFF
CDR3 DNA: TGTGCCTGTTATTACCGGGACAGACACACTGAAGCTTTCTTT

J gene: TRBJ1-5
clone size: -
D gene: -
V gene: TRBV5-8
CDR3 protein: CASSFQRGNQPQHF
CDR3 DNA: TGTGCCAGCAGCTTTCAGAGGGGCAATCAGCCCCAGCATTTT